This is a list of T cell receptor beta chains from one sample in a study of T cells in Graves' hyperthyroidism and ophthalmopathy. TCRdb analysed the multiplex PCR reads with MiXCR anew, one entry per CDR3 protein. Among roughly 750,000 distinct CDR3 sequences listed, about 17% were seen once. The sample consisted of blood. The receptors were gathered from a man between 18 and 35 years old with Graves' hyperthyroidism. Each CDR3 is given with its conserved first and last residue. A D gene is named only where the DNA matches it firmly. Not all rows give a size; the values are once, few, many and, for expanded clones, a class.

d_call j_call cdr3_length clone_size v_call cdr3_nt cdr3_aa
NA TRBJ1-4 15 few TRBV16 TGTGCCAGCAGCCAATTGTATGGGGGTAATGAAAAACTGTTTTTT CASSQLYGGNEKLFF
TRBD1 TRBJ2-1 17 few TRBV10-3 TGTGCCATCAGTGAGTCCGGGACAGGGGGCATCTTTAATGAGCAGTTCTTC CAISESGTGGIFNEQFF
NA TRBJ1-4 13 NA TRBV12-3/TRBV12-4 TGTGCCAGCAGTTATGCAACTAATGAAAAACTGTTTTTT CASSYATNEKLFF
TRBD2 TRBJ2-3 13 NA TRBV29-1 TGCAGCGCTCCTAGCGGGAGAACAGATACGCAGTATTTT CSAPSGRTDTQYF
NA TRBJ2-3 17 few TRBV6-1 TGTGCCAGCAGGCCCCTTTCGGGCCCGAGGGGCACAGATACGCAGTATTTT CASRPLSGPRGTDTQYF
TRBD1 TRBJ2-7 15 few TRBV5-1 TGCGCCAGCAGCCGTACCGGACAGGCCTCCTACGAGCAGTACTTC CASSRTGQASYEQYF
NA TRBJ1-6 14 few TRBV24-1 TGTGCCACCAGTGTGGCCGGGAACTGTTCACCCCTCCACTTT CATSVAGNCSPLHF
NA TRBJ1-2 14 few TRBV12-3/TRBV12-4 TGTGCCAGCAGTTTTGGGCCGGGACGATATGGCTACACCTTC CASSFGPGRYGYTF
NA TRBJ1-1 14 NA TRBV20-1 TGCAGTGCTAGAGATCGGCAGGGGAACACTGAAGCTTTCTTT CSARDRQGNTEAFF
NA TRBJ2-3 16 few TRBV12-3/TRBV12-4 TGTGCCAGCAGTAGCATCGGGGGACATCGGGCAGATACGCGGTATTTT CASSSIGGHRADTRYF
NA TRBJ1-2 13 many TRBV30 TGTGCCTGGAGTGGACGTCTTAACTATGGCTACACCTTC CAWSGRLNYGYTF
TRBD1 TRBJ1-4 14 NA TRBV20-1 TGCAGTGCCCTTTCGGACAGGGTGGAAGAAAAACTGTTTTTT CSALSDRVEEKLFF
NA TRBJ2-2 15 NA TRBV6-2/TRBV6-3 TGTGCCAGCAGTTACACAGGGCCGGACACCGGGGAGCTGTTTTTT CASSYTGPDTGELFF
NA TRBJ2-3 14 many TRBV7-3 TGTGCCAGCAGCTTAGGTATCCCGGTGGATACGCAGTATTTT CASSLGIPVDTQYF
NA TRBJ2-2 12 NA TRBV5-1 TGCGCCAGCAGCTCGGACACCCGGGAGCTGTTTTTT CASSSDTRELFF
NA TRBJ2-7 15 few TRBV4-3 TGCGCCAGCAGCCAAGGGGCGTCGAGCTCCTACGAGCAGTACTTC CASSQGASSSYEQYF
TRBD1 TRBJ1-1 15 few TRBV4-1 TGCGCCAGCAGCCAGGATCACAGGGGTGATACTGAAGCTTTCTTT CASSQDHRGDTEAFF
NA TRBJ2-1 15 NA TRBV9 TGTGCCAGCAGCGTCAGCGTTAGCTCCTACAATGAGCAGTTCTTC CASSVSVSSYNEQFF
NA TRBJ2-7 10 few TRBV6-2/TRBV6-3 TGTGCCAGCGCTGGGGGCGAGCAGTACTTC CASAGGEQYF
NA TRBJ1-2 14 NA TRBV4-1 TGCGCCAGCAGCCAAGATGGGGGGGCCGGGGGCTACACCTTC CASSQDGGAGGYTF
NA TRBJ2-3 14 few TRBV30 TGTGCCTGGAGTCAATACCCGGCCACAGATACGCAGTATTTT CAWSQYPATDTQYF
NA TRBJ1-1 13 many TRBV28 TGTGCCAGCAGTTTATGGGTCCAGGAAGAAGCTTTCTTT CASSLWVQEEAFF
TRBD2 TRBJ2-3 16 few TRBV14 TGTGCCAGCAGCCAAGTGAGGCTAGCGGGGGCAGATACGCAGTATTTT CASSQVRLAGADTQYF
TRBD1 TRBJ2-7 12 many TRBV18 TGTGCCAGCTCACGCCTGGGACAGCAGCAGTACTTC CASSRLGQQQYF
NA TRBJ2-2 15 many TRBV18 TGTGCCAGCTCGCGGAAAGCCCTGGGGACCGGGGAGCTGTTTTTT CASSRKALGTGELFF
TRBD2 TRBJ2-1 14 many TRBV28 TGTGCCAGCAGGAAAGGGACTAGACTCAATGAGCAGTTCTTC CASRKGTRLNEQFF
NA TRBJ1-5 16 few TRBV20-1 TGCAGTGCTAGGTGGACGGACCTGAGCGGAAATCAGCCCCAGCATTTT CSARWTDLSGNQPQHF
TRBD1 TRBJ1-4 13 many TRBV30 TGTGCCTGCCGGACAGGCGGGCGGGAAAAACTGTTTTTT CACRTGGREKLFF
NA TRBJ2-5 11 NA TRBV6-2/TRBV6-3 TGTGCCAGCACGGCAAAAGAGACCCAGTACTTC CASTAKETQYF
NA TRBJ2-2 15 NA TRBV5-5 TGTGCCAGTCAGACCGGGACAATTAACACCGGGGAGCTGTTTTTT CASQTGTINTGELFF
NA TRBJ2-3 16 many TRBV7-2 TGTGCCAGCAGCTTACTCGGGACTGACCTGGCAGATACGCAGTATTTT CASSLLGTDLADTQYF
TRBD1 TRBJ1-4 18 few TRBV19 TGTGCCAGTAGTATCCACCCGGGGACAGATGCAACTAATGAAAAACTGTTTTTT CASSIHPGTDATNEKLFF
NA TRBJ2-7 13 many TRBV15 TGTGCCACCAGCAGAGACAAGTCCGACGAGCAGTACTTC CATSRDKSDEQYF
NA TRBJ1-1 13 few TRBV29-1 TGCAGCGCCCGGGAGGGACGGAACACTGAAGCTTTCTTT CSAREGRNTEAFF
NA TRBJ2-1 17 many TRBV4-2 TGTGCCAGCAGCCAAGAGGCGACCACTTACTCCTACAATGAGCAGTTCTTC CASSQEATTYSYNEQFF
TRBD1 TRBJ1-5 15 once TRBV4-1 TGCGCCAGCAGCCAAACGACAGGGGCCCAGCAGCCCCAGCATTTT CASSQTTGAQQPQHF
NA TRBJ1-2 13 NA TRBV20-1 TGCAGTGCCTTTCATCGGGGGGCCGGGGGAAACACCTTC CSAFHRGAGGNTF
NA TRBJ1-1 14 many TRBV12-3/TRBV12-4 TGTGCCAGCAGTCTCTTCTGGGGGAACACTGAAGCTTTCTTT CASSLFWGNTEAFF
NA TRBJ1-4 14 NA TRBV6-2/TRBV6-3 TGTGCCAGCAGCCCCGGGGACCCTGATGAAAAACTGTTTTTT CASSPGDPDEKLFF
TRBD2 TRBJ2-7 17 NA TRBV20-1 TGCAGTGCTAGCAAGGGACTAGCGGGAGTTTCCCCCTACGAGCAGTACTTC CSASKGLAGVSPYEQYF
NA TRBJ2-1 17 many TRBV7-3 TGTGCCAGCAGCTTAACGGGTTTAGCTACGGATGAGGATGAGCAGTTCTTC CASSLTGLATDEDEQFF
NA TRBJ1-2 13 NA TRBV20-1 TGCAGTGCTGGCGAACAGCGGGACTATGGCTACACCTTC CSAGEQRDYGYTF
NA TRBJ2-7 14 few TRBV28 TGTGCCAGCAGTTTAATCCGTTTCACGTACGAGCAGTACTTC CASSLIRFTYEQYF
TRBD1 TRBJ1-1 13 many TRBV29-1 TGCAGCGTCGCAGGGGGCTGGAGCACTGAAGCTTTCTTT CSVAGGWSTEAFF
NA TRBJ2-1 14 NA TRBV20-1 TGCAGTGCTAGAGATCGGGACCCTCGTAATGAGCAGTTCTTC CSARDRDPRNEQFF
NA TRBJ2-5 18 few TRBV7-3 TGTGCCAGCAGCGACGGGGCGAGGGCCAGGGGTGGCCAAGAGACCCAGTACTTC CASSDGARARGGQETQYF
TRBD2 TRBJ2-5 20 few TRBV28 TGTGCCAGCAGTCCCAGGGGGACTAGCGGGAGTTTCAAATACCAAGAGACCCAGTACTTC CASSPRGTSGSFKYQETQYF
NA TRBJ1-1 14 NA TRBV7-2 TGTGCCAGCAGCTTAACCCCCTATAACACTGAAGCTTTCTTT CASSLTPYNTEAFF